Reported below is one T cell receptor (beta chain). This clone's antigen is unknown. No qualities accompany the bases; no much larger clone lies one base away. The data were obtained in a study of blood T cells in healthy people across ages (dated by TCRdb to the mid-2010s). General notes on the study: In model experiments, template switching captured roughly one uniquely barcoded TCR beta cDNA molecule for every two T cells. For two donors (one aged 18 to 30 and one aged 80 or older), the study analyzed two additional independent replicas of 1 million unique cDNA reads from the same blood draw. Donors were grouped into four age groups: young (average 16 years), middle-aged (roughly 37), aged (62) and long-lived (over 80). Donors of different ages were randomly distributed across sequencing lanes to avoid experimental bias. Age-related changes in TCR beta repertoire diversity were measured in the study by deep sequencing normalized with unique cDNA molecular identifiers.

Systemically healthy Caucasian individuals from Russia, 39 in total and aged 6 to 90 years, were included as donors. Each donor gave approximately 9.3 milliliters of peripheral blood, collected into EDTA-treated Vacutainer tubes. Ficoll-Paque density-gradient centrifugation was used to isolate PBMCs, with at least 7 million obtained per sample. Trizol reagent was used to extract total RNA from the PBMCs, yielding at least 6 micrograms per sample. For every donor, flow cytometry on a PBMC aliquot measured the percentage of naive CD45RAhigh/CD27high T cells. Relative to germline, V is 2 bases shorter and J is 5 bases shorter, with 15 bases between their ends. The CDR3 numbers 15 residues from cysteine through phenylalanine. CDR3 DNA only is kept here, 45 bases in frame from base 1. The germline V gene provides CDR1 SNHLY and CDR2 FYNNEI. Library construction relied on 5' RACE. The sequencer was an Illumina HiSeq 2500. A second about 7 to 12 cycle PCR used a sample-barcoded 5' primer and a J-beta primer mix. A template-switch 5' adaptor carrying 12 random nucleotides introduced a unique molecular identifier onto each TCR beta cDNA molecule. At least 2.5 million CDR3-containing paired-end reads were obtained from each sample. First-strand cDNA was synthesized from all RNA with the Mint cDNA synthesis kit, primed by a TRBC-specific oligonucleotide. Following uracil-DNA glycosylase treatment, all cDNA underwent a first 18-cycle PCR with the universal primers M1SS and BC2_uni_R. In the authors' own workflow: Normalization of each sample was performed by random selection of 1 million high-quality reads, each carrying a distinct molecular identifier. Reads sharing molecular identifiers were discarded rather than binned into consensus sequences. MiTCR, with a Q25 quality threshold and the strictest error-elimination algorithm, was used for CDR3 identification, clonotype clustering and error correction. A nonparametric unseen species model with Euler transformation was used to estimate a lower bound on total TCR beta diversity. Using fastp at Q25 and MiXCR, TCRdb reprocessed the public reads and kept productive beta chains. Under each unique CDR3 protein, matching rows form one entry showing the most common genes and DNA. For this entry, the V and J calls and clone size follow TCRdb and not the study's own pipeline. The sample data list 600,000 or so distinct CDR3 sequences, and approximately 21% of these were observed just once. The ten largest clonotypes hold 3.5% to 4% of the sample.

The paper as a whole reports these results and caveats: Compared with the aged group, the long-lived group had more naive CD4+ T cells, fewer expanded clones and increased TCR diversity, a pattern suggesting age selection. There was a strong correlation between observed TCR beta diversity and the percentage of naive T cells measured by flow cytometry. Observed TCR beta diversity per million T cells fell roughly linearly with age, and a significant reduction was already apparent by age roughly 40. Conclusive comparison of naive and antigen-experienced compartments was prevented by the profiling of bulk unsorted PBMCs. Because the CMV infection status of the donors was unknown, age-related changes in expanded clonotypes may potentially have been confounded. Total diversity estimates from one million sequenced T cells were considered lower bounds and underestimates.

This clonotype was obtained from a man between 65 and 85 years old in good health. Input material: blood. The rearrangement combines TRBV2 with TRBJ2-5, with the D call perhaps TRBD1 or TRBD2, as 6 bases match in each case. This receptor carries the CDR3 CASSERQGGYETQYF. The nucleotide sequence is given as TGTGCCAGCAGTGAAAGGCAAGGGGGGTACGAGACCCAGTACTTC.